The rows below give T cell receptor beta chains drawn from one sample of a study of blood T cell repertoires in COVID-19. Sequencing was performed with immunoSEQ multiplex PCR; in TCRdb, only in-frame clones are kept and a portion is missing. The sample includes some 200,000 clones, roughly 80% of them seen just once. The sample consisted of peripheral blood. The receptors derive from a woman in her thirties or forties with acute or convalescent COVID-19. Each CDR3 is given with its conserved first and last residue. D genes are given only for firm matches. A clone size is listed for some rows: how often the clone was seen (once, few, many), or a class if it is expanded.

abundance	v_gene	d_gene	j_gene	CDR3aa	CDR3nt
-	TRBV3-1/TRBV3-2	-	TRBJ2-5	CASSQGGGTQETQYF	TGTGCCAGCAGCCAAGGGGGAGGGACACAAGAGACCCAGTACTTC
-	TRBV19	-	TRBJ1-1	CASSSYLTNTEAFF	TGTGCCAGTAGCTCGTATCTAACGAACACTGAAGCTTTCTTT
-	TRBV6-5	TRBD1	TRBJ2-2	CASSRDRRVRGELFF	TGTGCCAGCAGCCGGGACAGGAGGGTTAGAGGGGAGCTGTTTTTT
-	TRBV15	-	TRBJ1-4	CATSRDHGGSGEKLFF	TGTGCCACCAGCAGAGATCACGGAGGGTCGGGAGAAAAACTGTTTTTT
-	TRBV5-1	TRBD2	TRBJ2-7	CASSQQPLAGGAFEQYF	TGCGCCAGCAGCCAACAACCCCTAGCGGGGGGGGCTTTTGAGCAGTACTTC
few	TRBV6-2/TRBV6-3	TRBD2	TRBJ2-1	CASSYLGLASNEQFF	TGTGCCAGCAGTTACCTCGGACTAGCGAGCAATGAGCAGTTCTTC
-	TRBV2	-	TRBJ1-6	CASRRETDDSPLHF	TGTGCCAGCAGGAGGGAGACTGATGATTCACCCCTCCACTTT
-	TRBV7-8	-	TRBJ1-5	CASSYIQVGQPQHF	TGTGCCAGCAGCTACATCCAAGTTGGTCAGCCCCAGCATTTT
-	TRBV7-2	TRBD2	TRBJ2-3	CASSPMQTSGVDFTDTQYF	TGTGCCAGCAGCCCCATGCAGACTAGCGGGGTGGATTTCACAGATACGCAGTATTTT
-	TRBV6-6	-	TRBJ2-3	CASSYRGDTDTQYF	TGTGCCAGCAGTTATCGCGGTGACACAGATACGCAGTATTTT
-	TRBV9	-	TRBJ2-3	CASSVGTDSYTQYF	TGTGCCAGCAGCGTAGGGACTGACTCGTATACGCAGTATTTT
-	TRBV12-3/TRBV12-4	TRBD1	TRBJ1-2	CASRSGTGFGYTF	TGTGCCAGCAGGTCGGGGACAGGGTTTGGCTACACCTTC
-	TRBV6-2/TRBV6-3	-	TRBJ1-5	CASSYSLISTNSNQPQHF	TGTGCCAGCAGTTATTCCCTTATTTCTACTAATAGCAATCAGCCCCAGCATTTT
-	TRBV5-1	TRBD1	TRBJ1-3	CASSTTGNGNTIYF	TGCGCCAGCAGCACGACAGGGAACGGAAACACCATATATTTT
few	TRBV5-4	-	TRBJ2-4	CASSSIAKNIQYF	TGTGCCAGCAGCTCAATAGCCAAAAACATTCAGTACTTC
few	TRBV2	-	TRBJ2-2	CASTEAGWRTGELFF	TGTGCCAGCACCGAGGCAGGGTGGCGGACCGGGGAGCTGTTTTTT
-	TRBV19	-	TRBJ1-1	CASSSGPRKKNTEAFF	TGTGCCAGTAGCTCAGGGCCTAGGAAGAAGAACACTGAAGCTTTCTTT
-	TRBV3-1/TRBV3-2	TRBD2	TRBJ2-7	CASSQGLRYEQYF	TGTGCCAGCAGCCAGGGACTACGGTACGAGCAGTACTTC
-	TRBV21-1	-	TRBJ2-7	CASTQRGGEQYF	TGTGCCAGCACCCAACGCGGGGGCGAGCAGTACTTC
-	TRBV28	TRBD1	TRBJ1-1	CASSSDRGRRLLTEAFF	TGTGCCAGCAGTTCCGACAGGGGGCGGAGGCTTTTGACTGAAGCTTTCTTT
-	TRBV4-2	TRBD2	TRBJ2-1	CASSQDPGLVVNEQFF	TGTGCCAGCAGCCAAGACCCGGGACTAGTAGTGAATGAGCAGTTCTTC
-	TRBV2	-	TRBJ2-7	CASSVVESYEQYF	TGTGCCAGCAGTGTTGTAGAATCCTACGAGCAGTACTTC
-	TRBV4-2	-	TRBJ2-1	CASSQEEKGGGQNEQFF	TGTGCCAGCAGCCAAGAGGAAAAGGGGGGGGGCCAAAATGAGCAGTTCTTC
-	TRBV19	TRBD2	TRBJ2-2	CASTNIPSSGRNRNTGELFF	TGTGCCAGTACCAATATCCCATCTAGCGGGAGGAACAGGAACACCGGGGAGCTGTTTTTT
-	TRBV10-1	TRBD2	TRBJ2-1	CASSVFTSGSFGNEQFF	TGCGCCAGCAGCGTCTTCACTAGCGGGAGCTTTGGGAATGAGCAGTTCTTC
-	TRBV5-1	TRBD1	TRBJ1-5	CASSTGQGAQPQHF	TGCGCCAGCAGCACCGGACAGGGGGCTCAACCCCAGCATTTT
-	TRBV18	TRBD2	TRBJ2-1	CASSPPGGGIYNEQFF	TGTGCCAGCTCACCCCCCGGCGGGGGGATATACAATGAGCAGTTCTTC
once	TRBV6-5	TRBD2	TRBJ2-7	CASTGRASGPSQQYF	TGTGCCAGCACCGGGAGGGCCAGTGGGCCTTCCCAGCAGTACTTC
-	TRBV24-1	-	TRBJ1-2	CATSDSGYNGYTF	TGTGCCACCAGTGATTCAGGGTATAATGGCTACACCTTC
-	TRBV30	-	TRBJ1-2	CAWSVRGLGGYTF	TGTGCCTGGAGTGTAAGAGGGTTGGGGGGCTACACCTTC
-	TRBV30	-	TRBJ1-1	CAWSVRGGTEAFF	TGTGCCTGGAGTGTACGGGGGGGCACTGAAGCTTTCTTT
once	TRBV7-8	TRBD1	TRBJ1-2	CASSLGGTGQGYGYTF	TGTGCCAGCAGCTTAGGTGGGACAGGGCAAGGCTATGGCTACACCTTC
-	TRBV28	-	TRBJ2-2	CASSSGLNTGELFF	TGTGCCAGCAGTTCGGGACTCAACACCGGGGAGCTGTTTTTT
-	TRBV7-9	-	TRBJ2-7	CASSIAYEQYF	TGTGCCAGCAGCATCGCCTACGAGCAGTACTTC
once	TRBV28	-	TRBJ2-5	CASSGQIQETQYF	TGTGCCAGCAGTGGACAGATCCAAGAGACCCAGTACTTC
-	TRBV11-2	TRBD1	TRBJ1-3	CASSLTGGSGNTIYF	TGTGCCAGCAGCTTAACAGGGGGCTCTGGAAACACCATATATTTT
-	TRBV7-9	TRBD2	TRBJ2-2	CASIGREVHTGELFF	TGTGCCAGCATTGGCCGGGAGGTACACACCGGGGAGCTGTTTTTT
-	TRBV6-5	TRBD2	TRBJ2-1	CASSFWGGRSGNEQFF	TGTGCCAGCAGTTTTTGGGGCGGGAGATCCGGCAATGAGCAGTTCTTC
-	TRBV28	TRBD1	TRBJ1-3	CASSLLGPGGDSGNTIYF	TGTGCCAGCAGTTTATTAGGGCCAGGGGGCGATTCTGGAAACACCATATATTTT
-	TRBV24-1	TRBD2	TRBJ2-1	CATSEPGLGIDEQFF	TGTGCCACCAGTGAGCCCGGACTAGGAATCGATGAGCAGTTCTTC
-	TRBV7-2	TRBD2	TRBJ2-1	CASRPPVAGVDNEQFF	TGTGCCAGCAGACCGCCGGTGGCGGGGGTGGACAATGAGCAGTTCTTC
-	TRBV2	TRBD2	TRBJ2-2	CASSDGVAGGLGELFF	TGTGCCAGCAGTGACGGGGTAGCGGGAGGTTTAGGGGAGCTGTTTTTT
-	TRBV4-1	-	TRBJ1-3	CASSRGGTGGNTIYF	TGCGCCAGCAGCCGCGGAGGGACGGGTGGAAACACCATATATTTT
-	TRBV28	TRBD1	TRBJ1-2	CASSPGGGYTF	TGTGCCAGCAGCCCAGGGGGAGGCTACACCTTC
once	TRBV3-1/TRBV3-2	-	TRBJ2-3	CASSPTSSTDTQYF	TGTGCCAGCAGCCCCACTAGCAGCACAGATACGCAGTATTTT
-	TRBV27	TRBD2	TRBJ2-1	CASGPSYSILAGGPNEQFF	TGTGCCAGCGGACCCTCATACTCGATCCTAGCGGGAGGCCCTAATGAGCAGTTCTTC
-	TRBV28	-	TRBJ2-7	CASSVPGAAYEQYF	TGTGCCAGCAGTGTCCCGGGAGCAGCCTACGAGCAGTACTTC
-	TRBV2	-	TRBJ1-2	CASSGSYGYTF	TGTGCCAGCAGTGGTTCGTATGGCTACACCTTC
-	TRBV25-1	-	TRBJ1-2	CASSARVNYGYTF	TGTGCCAGCAGCGCCCGGGTTAACTATGGCTACACCTTC
-	TRBV4-2	TRBD1	TRBJ2-2	CASSDRQGFDTGELFF	TGTGCCAGCAGCGATCGACAGGGGTTCGACACCGGGGAGCTGTTTTTT
-	TRBV7-9	TRBD1	TRBJ1-5	CASSLVWGQGLSSNQPQHF	TGTGCCAGCAGCTTAGTTTGGGGACAGGGGTTAAGTAGCAATCAGCCCCAGCATTTT
-	TRBV14	-	TRBJ2-1	CASSPGGAGEQFF	TGTGCCAGCAGCCCCGGTGGGGCCGGTGAGCAGTTCTTC
-	TRBV30	TRBD2	TRBJ2-5	CAWSGGTSGGETQYF	TGTGCCTGGAGTGGTGGGACTAGCGGGGGGGAGACCCAGTACTTC
-	TRBV28	TRBD1	TRBJ2-5	CASSSYFSSSVMGQGRGETQYF	TGTGCCAGCAGTTCTTACTTCTCCTCTTCGGTAATGGGACAGGGGCGGGGAGAGACCCAGTACTTC
-	TRBV6-5	-	TRBJ1-1	CASSYSWGSNTEAFF	TGTGCCAGCAGTTACTCGTGGGGCTCGAACACTGAAGCTTTCTTT